This record covers a single TCR beta chain. Its target is unknown. Documented time point: pre-treatment baseline. The CD3+ CD4- CD8+ CD45RA- CD45RO-high CD27- CCR7- memory phenotype defined TIE cells. At 12 weeks after first infusion, RECIST 1.1 defined response for most patients. Prior systemic cancer therapy, immunosuppressant use and other active malignancies excluded patients. V was shortened by 2 bases and J by 8 bases, with 9 bases between the two germline ends. Germline V gives CDR1 LNHDA, CDR2 SQIVND (reference sequence). CDR3 size: 13 residues. The data were produced by immunoSEQ multiplex PCR, yet TCRdb's version contains in-frame clones alone and is incomplete. The sample yields approximately 630 clones, roughly three quarters seen once. This record belongs to a study of blood T cell dynamics during melanoma immunotherapy. On the study more broadly: Metastatic melanoma patients received first-line pembrolizumab or nivolumab plus ipilimumab.

Notes on the study in general: Cell-free DNA CDR3 sequences most resembled the immune-effector CD8+ subset, which was also most clonal. The study could not tell melanoma-specific clones from general immune activation.

The sample was CD8+ T cells from blood, taken from a patient treated with checkpoint blockade. The V call is TRBV19, the J call TRBJ1-4; possibly TRBD1 for D (6 bases). The clonotype originates from a human donor with melanoma. The CDR3 protein is CASSITGWEKLFF. CDR3 nucleotide sequence: TGTGCCAGTAGTATAACAGGGTGGGAAAAACTGTTTTTT. Complete variable domain (other parts from reference TRBV19 and TRBJ1-4): DGGITQSPKYLFRKEGQNVTLSCEQNLNHDAMYWYRQDPGQGLRLIYYSQIVNDFQKGDIAEGYSVSREKKESFPLTVTSAQKNPTAFYLCASSITGWEKLFFGSGTQLSVL.